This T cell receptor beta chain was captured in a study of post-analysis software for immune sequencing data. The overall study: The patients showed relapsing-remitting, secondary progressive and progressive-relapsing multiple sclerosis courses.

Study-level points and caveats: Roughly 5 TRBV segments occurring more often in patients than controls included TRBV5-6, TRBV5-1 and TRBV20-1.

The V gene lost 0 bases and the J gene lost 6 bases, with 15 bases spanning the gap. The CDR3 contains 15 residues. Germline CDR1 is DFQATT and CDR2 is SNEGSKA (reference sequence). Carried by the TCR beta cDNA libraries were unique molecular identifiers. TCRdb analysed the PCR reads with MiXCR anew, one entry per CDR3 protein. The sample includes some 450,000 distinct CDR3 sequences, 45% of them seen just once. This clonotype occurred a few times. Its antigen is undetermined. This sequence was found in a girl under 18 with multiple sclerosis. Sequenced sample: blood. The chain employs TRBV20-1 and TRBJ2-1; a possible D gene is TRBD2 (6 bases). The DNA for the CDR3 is TGCAGTGCTAGAGATGCTGGTCTAGCGAGCAATGAGCAGTTCTTC. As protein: CSARDAGLASNEQFF.